Reported below is one T cell receptor (beta chain). The antigen is unknown. This entry comes from a study of neoadjuvant nivolumab and ipilimumab in lung cancer. The CDR3 sequence is 14 residues long. Germline CDR1 reads SQVTM; CDR2 reads ANQGSEA. J gave up 5 bases and V 3 bases, and 6 bases lay outside the gene matches. Study-level points and caveats: TCR clonality did not significantly correlate with pathologic tumor regression. Resected tumors had greater TCR richness and clonality than uninvolved lung. Pretherapy blood TCR richness correlated positively with resected tumor richness.

The method was immunoSEQ multiplex PCR; TCRdb's version includes in-frame clones alone and lacks a portion of them. The table includes 40,000 to 60,000 clones, 80% to 90% detected once. The sequence derives from an adult with non-small cell lung cancer. Some clones in this sample may be carry-over from other donors' samples. Sequencing was performed on blood, taken before neoadjuvant nivolumab, alone or with ipilimumab. The chain combines TRBV29-1 with TRBJ2-2, with 7 bases fitting TRBD1. The CDR3 region has the DNA TGCAGCGTTGAGGACAGGTTCCGAACCGGGGAGCTGTTTTTT. This encodes CSVEDRFRTGELFF.